One sample yielded the 17 T cell receptor beta chains listed below, sequenced in a study of T cells after yellow fever vaccination. TCRdb passed the 5' RACE reads through MiXCR, listing each CDR3 protein once. The sample holds about 120,000 distinct CDR3 sequences, approximately 7.1% seen once. Sequencing was performed on CD4+ T cells sorted from PBMCs, taken roughly 46 days after the first yellow fever vaccination. The receptor source for this set is a man between 18 and 35 years old who received the YFV17D yellow fever vaccine.

This clonotype was counted many times. The chain recombines TRBV5-1 with TRBJ1-6, with 9 nucleotides matching TRBD1. The germline V gene encodes CDR1 SGHRS and CDR2 YFSETQ. The CDR3 has 15 residues. V lost 4 bases to trimming and J lost 9 bases; unmatched junction nucleotides: 8. The CDR3 here is CASSPSGQGRSPLHF. For the CDR3, the DNA is TGCGCCAGCAGCCCGTCGGGACAGGGACGTTCACCCCTCCACTTT.

This clonotype was observed a handful of times. The chain recombines TRBV29-1 with TRBJ1-1, with D maybe TRBD1 (6 bases). V lost 7 bases and J lost 1, with 7 bases in between. The CDR3 is 11 residues long. CDR1 and CDR2 from the germline V gene are SQVTM and ANQGSEA. CDR3 sequence (DNA): TGCAGCGGAGGGGGGAACACTGAAGCTTTCTTT. Translated, it gives CSGGGNTEAFF.

This clonotype has ten or more counts. V is TRBV7-2 and J is TRBJ2-3; D uncertain. Trimming cost V 2 bases and J 2 bases, with 5 bases left between them. From germline, CDR1 is SGHTA and CDR2 FQGNSA. The CDR3 contains 13 residues. The CDR3, as DNA: TGTGCCAGCAGCTTACAGGTCACAGATACGCAGTATTTT. Protein: CASSLQVTDTQYF.

The CDR3 is CASSHRQGTMNTEAFF. CDR3 bases: TGTGCCAGCAGCCACCGACAGGGAACCATGAACACTGAAGCTTTCTTT. The V call is TRBV14, the J call TRBJ1-1; TRBD1 matches at 7 bases. CDR3 length: 16 residues. Germline V lookup: CDR1 SGHDN, CDR2 FVKESK. J gave up 0 bases and V 3 bases, and 7 bases lay outside the gene matches.

This clonotype was seen repeatedly, ten times or more. This chain links TRBV5-1 with TRBJ2-7; D perhaps matches TRBD1 (6 bases). The CDR3 loop spans 13 amino acids. The ends were cut back, 5 bases at V and 1 base at J, with 10 bases in the middle. The V gene's germline CDR1 is SGHRS and CDR2 YFSETQ. CDR3 sequence: CASRRQDSYEQYF. In DNA form, the CDR3 reads TGCGCCAGCAGGCGACAGGATTCCTACGAGCAGTACTTC.

This clonotype was seen at least ten times. The chain combines TRBV6-2 or TRBV6-3 with TRBJ2-5, with D possibly being TRBD1 or TRBD2 (6 bases each). Looked up from germline, CDR1 is MNHEY and CDR2 is SVGEGT. This CDR3 contains 15 residues. V lost 7 bases, J lost 5 bases, and 20 bases lay in between. The CDR3 sequence: CASIPGGGRWETQYF. For the CDR3, the DNA is TGTGCCAGCATTCCTGGAGGGGGAAGGTGGGAGACCCAGTACTTC.

This clonotype has at least ten counts. The chain recombines TRBV12-3 or TRBV12-4 with TRBJ2-7; D might be TRBD1 (5 bases). Trimming took off 5 bases at V and 2 bases at J, with 19 bases between the two ends. This CDR3 is built from 16 residues. CDR3 sequence: CASSPPRQGGPYEQYF. CDR3 DNA sequence: TGTGCCAGCAGTCCTCCTCGCCAGGGTGGCCCCTACGAGCAGTACTTC.

This clonotype was detected a few times. The junction departs from germline at one end; a sequencing error may be responsible. J is TRBJ2-6 and V is TRBV20-1; 9 bases are shared with TRBD1. This CDR3 has 16 residues. Per the germline V gene, CDR1 is DFQATT and CDR2 is SNEGSKA (reference sequence). CDR3 coding DNA: TGCTGTGCTGGGACAGGGAACTATCCTGGGGCCAACGTCCTGACTTTC. Amino acids: CCAGTGNYPGANVLTF.

Ten or more counts support this clonotype. The rearrangement uses TRBV20-1 and TRBJ1-1; D is ambiguous. From germline, CDR1 is DFQATT and CDR2 SNEGSKA (reference sequence). V was clipped by 5 bases and J by 3 bases, with 19 bases between them. The CDR3 contains 15 residues. The CDR3 sequence is CSASRPPGWDTEAFF. The CDR3 bases are TGCAGTGCTTCCAGACCCCCAGGTTGGGACACTGAAGCTTTCTTT.

CDR3 region: CATTLTGARAGELFF. CDR3 nucleotides: TGTGCCACCACCCTGACAGGAGCTCGGGCCGGGGAGCTGTTTTTT. The chain combines TRBV3-1 with TRBJ2-2; TRBD1 might be the D (6 bases). The CDR3 has 15 amino acids. The germline V gene has CDR1 LGHDT and CDR2 YNNKEL (reference sequence). V was cut by 10 bases and J by 6 bases, with 21 bases left in between.

The chain combines TRBV7-2 with TRBJ2-3, with TRBD2 matching 10 bases. Unmatched junction bases numbered 11, after V lost 4 bases and J lost 7 bases. Germline values: CDR1 SGHTA, CDR2 FQGNSA. This CDR3 is 16 amino acids long. CDR3 amino acids: CASSSRRSGGAYTQYF. CDR3 DNA: TGTGCCAGCAGCTCCAGGCGGAGCGGGGGGGCATATACGCAGTATTTT.

This clonotype was observed many times. V and J are TRBV15 and TRBJ2-7; D remains unclear. V was trimmed by 5 bases and J by 3 bases, leaving 11 bases between them. The CDR3 consists of 13 residues. Per germline, CDR1 LNHNV and CDR2 YYDKDF (reference sequence). The CDR3 sequence: CATSGPPFYEQYF. The CDR3 DNA sequence: TGTGCCACCAGCGGTCCGCCATTCTACGAGCAGTACTTC.

This clonotype came up many times. The genes are TRBV5-1 and TRBJ2-1; perhaps TRBD1 as D (6 bases). The V gene's germline CDR1 is SGHRS and CDR2 YFSETQ. The CDR3 is 14 residues long. V shed 6 bases and J shed 8 bases, with 18 bases lying between them. The CDR3 bases are TGCGCCAGCACAGATTCACCAGGGGTGGATGAGCAGTTCTTC. Translating gives CASTDSPGVDEQFF.

This clonotype has at least ten counts. The gene calls are TRBV4-3 and TRBJ2-3, with 8 nucleotides matching TRBD2. J gave up 9 bases and V 0 bases, and 11 bases lay outside the gene matches. The CDR3 consists of 16 residues. In germline, CDR1 is LGHNA, CDR2 YSLEER. The CDR3 loop is CASSQERGVAGQTQYF. CDR3 nucleotide sequence: TGCGCCAGCAGCCAAGAGCGGGGGGTAGCTGGGCAGACGCAGTATTTT.

This clonotype was recorded many times. V is TRBV30 and J is TRBJ2-1; D is undetermined. Germline V gene lookup returns CDR1 GTSNPN and CDR2 SVGIG (reference sequence). Trimming left V 2 bases short and J 4 bases short, with 6 bases between. The CDR3 contains 12 residues. The CDR3 DNA is TGTGCCTGGAGTTCTTATTACAATGAGCAGTTCTTC. Amino acids: CAWSSYYNEQFF. The full variable domain, with the rest looked up from reference TRBV30 and TRBJ2-1, is SQTIHQWPATLVQPVGSPLSLECTVEGTSNPNLYWYRQAAGRGLQLLFYSVGIGQISSEVPQNLSASRPQDRQFILSSKKLLLSDSGFYLCAWSSYYNEQFFGPGTRLTVL.

Many counts were recorded for this clonotype. The gene calls are TRBV5-1 and TRBJ2-5, with D perhaps assigned TRBD1 or TRBD2 (5 bases each). Per germline, CDR1 SGHRS and CDR2 YFSETQ. The CDR3 consists of 15 residues. The CDR3 loop reads CAKSGAQSYQETQYF. The DNA of the CDR3 is TGCGCTAAATCCGGGGCACAATCTTACCAAGAGACCCAGTACTTC.

This clonotype was seen ten or more times. The genes are TRBV21-1 and TRBJ2-7; TRBD1 is the table's D call and was not checked against the DNA. TRBV21-1 is reported as a pseudogene. The CDR3 covers 15 residues. CDR3 residues: CASSDRRGLLSEQYV. CDR3 nucleotide sequence: TGTGCCAGCAGCGATCGGAGGGGGTTGTTGTCCGAGCAGTACGTC.